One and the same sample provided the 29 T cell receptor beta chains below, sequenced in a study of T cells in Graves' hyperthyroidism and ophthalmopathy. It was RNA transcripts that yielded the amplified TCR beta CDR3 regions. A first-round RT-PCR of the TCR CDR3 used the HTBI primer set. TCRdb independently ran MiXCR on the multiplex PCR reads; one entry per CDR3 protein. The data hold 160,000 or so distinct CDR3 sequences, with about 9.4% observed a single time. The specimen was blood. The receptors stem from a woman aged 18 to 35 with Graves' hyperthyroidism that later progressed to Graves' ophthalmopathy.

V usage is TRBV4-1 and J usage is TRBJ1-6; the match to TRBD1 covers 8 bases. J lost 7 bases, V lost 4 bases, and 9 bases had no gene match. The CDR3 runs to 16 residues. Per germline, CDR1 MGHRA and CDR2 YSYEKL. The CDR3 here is CASSPYPGTGNSPLHF. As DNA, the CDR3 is TGCGCCAGCAGCCCCTATCCGGGGACAGGAAATTCACCCCTCCACTTT.

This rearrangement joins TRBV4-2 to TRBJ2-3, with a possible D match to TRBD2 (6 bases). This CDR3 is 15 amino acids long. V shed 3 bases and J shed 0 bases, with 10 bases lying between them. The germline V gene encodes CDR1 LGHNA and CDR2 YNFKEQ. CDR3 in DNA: TGTGCCAGCAGCCAGTTAAGCGGGAGCACAGATACGCAGTATTTT. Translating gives CASSQLSGSTDTQYF.

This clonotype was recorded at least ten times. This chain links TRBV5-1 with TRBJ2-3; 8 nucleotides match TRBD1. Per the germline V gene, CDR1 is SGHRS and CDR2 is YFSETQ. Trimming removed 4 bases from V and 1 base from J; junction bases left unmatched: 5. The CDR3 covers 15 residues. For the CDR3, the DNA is TGCGCCAGCAGCACCGGACAGGGCGGCACAGATACGCAGTATTTT. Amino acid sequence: CASSTGQGGTDTQYF.

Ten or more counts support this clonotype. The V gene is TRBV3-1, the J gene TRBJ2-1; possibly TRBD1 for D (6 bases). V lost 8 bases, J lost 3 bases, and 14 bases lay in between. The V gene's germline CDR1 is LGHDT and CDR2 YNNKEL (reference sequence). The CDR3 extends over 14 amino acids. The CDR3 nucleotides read TGTGCCAGCGCGAAGGTACAGGGCTACAATGAGCAGTTCTTC. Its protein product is CASAKVQGYNEQFF.

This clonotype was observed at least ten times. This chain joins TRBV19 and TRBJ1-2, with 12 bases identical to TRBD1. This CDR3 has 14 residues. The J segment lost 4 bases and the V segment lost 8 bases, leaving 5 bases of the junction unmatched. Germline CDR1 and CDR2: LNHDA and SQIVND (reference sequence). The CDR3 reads CASGDRGPAYGYTF. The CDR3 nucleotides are TGTGCCAGTGGGGACAGGGGGCCTGCCTATGGCTACACCTTC.

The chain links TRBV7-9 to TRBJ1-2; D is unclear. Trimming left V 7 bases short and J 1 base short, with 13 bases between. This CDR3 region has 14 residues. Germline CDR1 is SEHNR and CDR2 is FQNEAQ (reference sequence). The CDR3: CASTPPGSNYGYTF. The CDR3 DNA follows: TGTGCCAGCACCCCTCCGGGCAGTAACTATGGCTACACCTTC.

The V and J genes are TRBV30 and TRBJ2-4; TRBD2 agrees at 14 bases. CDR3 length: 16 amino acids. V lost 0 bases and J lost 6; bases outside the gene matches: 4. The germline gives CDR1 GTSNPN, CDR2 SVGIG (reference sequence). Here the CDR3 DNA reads TGTGCCTGGAGTGTCGGACTAGCGGGAGGATTAAACATTCAGTACTTC. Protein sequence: CAWSVGLAGGLNIQYF.

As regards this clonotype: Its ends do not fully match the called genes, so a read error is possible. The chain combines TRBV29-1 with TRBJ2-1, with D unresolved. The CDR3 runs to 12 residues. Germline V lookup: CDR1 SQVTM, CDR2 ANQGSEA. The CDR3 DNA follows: TGCAGCCTTGAAGCCGATTACAATGAGCAGTTCTTC. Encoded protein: CSLEADYNEQFF.

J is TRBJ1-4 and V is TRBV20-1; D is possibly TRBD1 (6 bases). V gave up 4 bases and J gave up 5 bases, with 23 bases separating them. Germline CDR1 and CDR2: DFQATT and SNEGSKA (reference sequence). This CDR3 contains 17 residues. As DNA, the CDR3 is TGCAGTGCTATGGGAACAGGGAGGCGGCACCGAAATGAAAAACTGTTTTTT. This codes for CSAMGTGRRHRNEKLFF.

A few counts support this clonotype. DNA for the CDR3: TGTGCCAGCAGCCCTAGCGGGAGGACGAACGAGCAGTACTTC. Translation gives CASSPSGRTNEQYF. The rearrangement uses TRBV6-4 and TRBJ2-7; 11 positions agree with TRBD2. This CDR3 has 14 residues. J lost 5 bases, V lost 6 bases, and 6 bases had no gene match. Germline CDR1 and CDR2: MRHNA and SNTAGT.

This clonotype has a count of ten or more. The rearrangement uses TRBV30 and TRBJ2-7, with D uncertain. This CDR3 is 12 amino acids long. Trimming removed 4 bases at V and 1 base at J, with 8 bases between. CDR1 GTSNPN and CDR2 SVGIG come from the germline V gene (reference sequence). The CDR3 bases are TGTGCCTGGACCTTAGGGTCCTACGAGCAGTACTTC. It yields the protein CAWTLGSYEQYF.

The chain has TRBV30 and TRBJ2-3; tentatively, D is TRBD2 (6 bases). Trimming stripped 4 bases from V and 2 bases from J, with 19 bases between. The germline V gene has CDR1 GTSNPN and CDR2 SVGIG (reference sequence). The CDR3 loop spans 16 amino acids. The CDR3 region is CAWTWGDGIPTDTQYF. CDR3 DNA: TGTGCCTGGACCTGGGGGGACGGGATCCCCACAGATACGCAGTATTTT.

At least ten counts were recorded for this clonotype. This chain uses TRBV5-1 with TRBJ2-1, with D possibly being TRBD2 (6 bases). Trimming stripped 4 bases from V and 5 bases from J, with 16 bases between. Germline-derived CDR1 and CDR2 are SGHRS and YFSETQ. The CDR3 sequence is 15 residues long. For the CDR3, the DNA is TGCGCCAGCAGCCCTGGGACGAGGAGGGACAATGAGCAGTTCTTC. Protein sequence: CASSPGTRRDNEQFF.

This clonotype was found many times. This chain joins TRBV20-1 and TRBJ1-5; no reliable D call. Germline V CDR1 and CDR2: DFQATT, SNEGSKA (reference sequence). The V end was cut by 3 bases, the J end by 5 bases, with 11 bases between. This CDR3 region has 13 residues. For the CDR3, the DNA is TGCAGTGCTAGCGAAGAGAAAGATCAGCCCCAGCATTTT. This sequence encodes CSASEEKDQPQHF.

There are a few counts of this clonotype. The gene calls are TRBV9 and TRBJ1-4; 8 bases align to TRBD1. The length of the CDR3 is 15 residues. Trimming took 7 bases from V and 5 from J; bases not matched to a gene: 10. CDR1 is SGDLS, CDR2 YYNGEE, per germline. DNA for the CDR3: TGTGCCAGCCAAACAGGACAGGGACCCAATGAAAAACTGTTTTTT. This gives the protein CASQTGQGPNEKLFF.

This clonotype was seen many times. CDR3 region: CASSQIQLAGGSNEQFF. In DNA, the CDR3 is TGTGCCAGCAGCCAAATACAACTAGCGGGAGGATCAAATGAGCAGTTCTTC. The rearrangement joins TRBV3-1 to TRBJ2-1; 12 positions agree with TRBD2. Trimming removed 2 bases from V and 7 bases from J; junction bases left unmatched: 9. The CDR3 is 17 amino acids. The V gene's germline CDR1 is LGHDT and CDR2 YNNKEL (reference sequence).

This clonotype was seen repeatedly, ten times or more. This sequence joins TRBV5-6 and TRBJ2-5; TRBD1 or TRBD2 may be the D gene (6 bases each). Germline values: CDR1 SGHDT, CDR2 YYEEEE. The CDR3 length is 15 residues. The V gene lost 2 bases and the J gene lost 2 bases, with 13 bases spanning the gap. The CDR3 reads CASSFGGDTQETQYF. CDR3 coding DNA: TGTGCCAGCAGCTTTGGCGGGGACACGCAAGAGACCCAGTACTTC.

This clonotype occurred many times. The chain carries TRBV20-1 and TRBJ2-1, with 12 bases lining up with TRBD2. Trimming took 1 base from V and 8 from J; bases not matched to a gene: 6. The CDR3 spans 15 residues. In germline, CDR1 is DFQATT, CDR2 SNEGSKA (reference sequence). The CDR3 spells CSARVPGLAGHEQFF. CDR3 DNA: TGCAGTGCTAGAGTCCCAGGACTAGCGGGACATGAGCAGTTCTTC.

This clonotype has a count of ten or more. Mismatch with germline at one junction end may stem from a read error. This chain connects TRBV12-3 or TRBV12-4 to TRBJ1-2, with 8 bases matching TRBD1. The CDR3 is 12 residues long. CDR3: CASSSMTGELAF. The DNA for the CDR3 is TGTGCCAGCAGCTCCATGACAGGGGAGCTCGCCTTC.

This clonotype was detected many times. CDR3 residues: CASSQPIKDQWTETQYF. In DNA form, the CDR3 reads TGTGCCAGCAGCCAACCGATCAAGGACCAGTGGACGGAGACCCAGTACTTC. This chain joins TRBV7-9 and TRBJ2-5; D remains unclear. Germline V gives CDR1 SEHNR, CDR2 FQNEAQ (reference sequence). The CDR3 runs 17 residues. With 5 bases removed from V and 5 bases from J, the gap between germline ends came to 24 bases.

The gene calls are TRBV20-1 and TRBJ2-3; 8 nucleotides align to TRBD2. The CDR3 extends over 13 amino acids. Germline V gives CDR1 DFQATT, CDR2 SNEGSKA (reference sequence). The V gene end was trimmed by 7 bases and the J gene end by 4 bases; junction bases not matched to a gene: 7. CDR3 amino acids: CSGSAGGADTQYF. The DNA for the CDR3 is TGCAGTGGGTCCGCGGGGGGAGCAGATACGCAGTATTTT.

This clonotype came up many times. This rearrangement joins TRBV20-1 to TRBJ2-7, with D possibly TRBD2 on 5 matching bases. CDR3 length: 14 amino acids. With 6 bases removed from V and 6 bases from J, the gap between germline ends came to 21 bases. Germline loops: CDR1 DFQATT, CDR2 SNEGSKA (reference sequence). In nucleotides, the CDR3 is TGCAGTGCCTCGCACGGGGAAATCAAAGGCGAGCAGTACTTC. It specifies CSASHGEIKGEQYF.

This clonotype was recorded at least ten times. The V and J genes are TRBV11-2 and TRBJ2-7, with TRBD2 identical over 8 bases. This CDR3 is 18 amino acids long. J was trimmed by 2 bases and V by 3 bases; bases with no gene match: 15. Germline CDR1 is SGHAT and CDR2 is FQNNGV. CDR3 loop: CASSFRLPSGSLTYEQYF. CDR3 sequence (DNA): TGTGCCAGCAGCTTCAGGTTGCCGAGCGGGAGTCTCACCTACGAGCAGTACTTC.

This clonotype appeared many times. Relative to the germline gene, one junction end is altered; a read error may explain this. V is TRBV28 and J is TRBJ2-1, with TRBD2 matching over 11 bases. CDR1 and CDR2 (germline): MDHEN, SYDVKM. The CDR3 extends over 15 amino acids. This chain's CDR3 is CASNLLAGVGNEQFF. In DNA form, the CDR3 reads TGTGCCAGCAATTTACTAGCGGGGGTCGGAAATGAGCAGTTCTTC.

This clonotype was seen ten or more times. CDR3 sequence reads: CASSQTYRGSISPQHF. The CDR3 nucleotides read TGCGCCAGCAGCCAGACCTACAGGGGATCAATCAGCCCCCAGCATTTT. The gene calls are TRBV4-1 and TRBJ1-5, with 7 bases aligning to TRBD1. The CDR3 spans 16 residues. The V gene's germline CDR1 is MGHRA and CDR2 YSYEKL. V lost 3 bases to trimming and J lost 10 bases; unmatched junction nucleotides: 15.

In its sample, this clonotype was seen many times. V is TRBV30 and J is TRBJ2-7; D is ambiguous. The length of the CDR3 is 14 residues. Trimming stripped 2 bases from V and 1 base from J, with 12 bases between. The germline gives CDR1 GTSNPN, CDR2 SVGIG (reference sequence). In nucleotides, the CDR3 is TGTGCCTGGAGTAGGTCCCCCATATCCTACGAGCAGTACTTC. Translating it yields CAWSRSPISYEQYF.

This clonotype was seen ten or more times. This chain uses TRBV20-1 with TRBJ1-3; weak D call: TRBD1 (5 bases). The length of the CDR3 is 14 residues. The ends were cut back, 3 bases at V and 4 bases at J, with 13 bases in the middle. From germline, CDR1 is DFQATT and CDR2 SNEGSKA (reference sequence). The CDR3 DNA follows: TGCAGTGCTAGTAGGGGATACAAAGGAAACACCATATATTTT. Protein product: CSASRGYKGNTIYF.

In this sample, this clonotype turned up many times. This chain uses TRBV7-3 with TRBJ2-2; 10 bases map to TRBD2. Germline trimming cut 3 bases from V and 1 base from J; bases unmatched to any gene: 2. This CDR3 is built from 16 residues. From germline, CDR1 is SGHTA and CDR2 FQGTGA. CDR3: CASSFVAGGNTGELFF. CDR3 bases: TGTGCCAGCAGCTTCGTAGCGGGAGGGAACACCGGGGAGCTGTTTTTT.

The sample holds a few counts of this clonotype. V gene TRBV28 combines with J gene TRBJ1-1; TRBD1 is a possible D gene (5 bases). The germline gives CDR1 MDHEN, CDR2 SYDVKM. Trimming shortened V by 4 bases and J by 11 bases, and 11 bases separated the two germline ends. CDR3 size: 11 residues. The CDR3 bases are TGTGCCAGCAGTTGGGGGTTTGGGGCTTTCTTT. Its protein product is CASSWGFGAFF.